These 22 T cell receptor beta chains were all obtained from the same sample, sequenced in a study of T cell responses to AZD1222 COVID-19 vaccine. TCRdb keeps only in-frame clones here, not all; method: immunoSEQ multiplex PCR. The data hold 70,000 to 80,000 clones, with 86% observed a single time. The sequences come from peripheral blood, collected on day 0 of AZD1222 vaccination. All receptors come from an adult in good health.

The V gene is TRBV30, the J gene TRBJ2-3; D may be TRBD1 (5 bases). V lost 5 bases and J 3 bases, leaving 18 bases between the germline ends. CDR1 GTSNPN and CDR2 SVGIG come from the germline V gene (reference sequence). The CDR3 contains 15 residues. Written as DNA, the CDR3 is TGTGCCTGGGCCCCCACAGGAGCGAGTACAGATACGCAGTATTTT. This codes for CAWAPTGASTDTQYF.

The chain uses TRBV11-2 and TRBJ1-3; D is perhaps TRBD1 (5 bases). The germline V gene has CDR1 SGHAT and CDR2 FQNNGV. V lost 4 bases to trimming and J lost 0 bases, with 16 bases between them. This CDR3 is 17 amino acids long. For the CDR3, the DNA is TGTGCCAGCAGCTCAACAAAGACAGTACCCTCTGGAAACACCATATATTTT. It specifies CASSSTKTVPSGNTIYF.

In this sample, this clone turned up once. The rearrangement links TRBV5-1 to TRBJ2-1; no firm D call. The V end was cut by 9 bases, the J end by 8 bases, with 21 bases between. This CDR3 has 14 residues. The germline V gene encodes CDR1 SGHRS and CDR2 YFSETQ. CDR3 in DNA: TGCGCCACCGCACCGGGCCCCACGAACGATGAGCAGTTCTTC. Protein sequence: CATAPGPTNDEQFF.

This rearrangement joins TRBV5-4 to TRBJ1-5; unclear D gene. The ends were cut back, 3 bases at V and 3 bases at J, with 10 bases in the middle. Germline lookup yields CDR1 SGHNT and CDR2 YYREEE (reference sequence). The CDR3 spans 14 residues. The CDR3 DNA reads TGTGCCAGCAGCTCTTGGAACTCCAATCAGCCCCAGCATTTT. It yields the protein CASSSWNSNQPQHF. Drawing the rest from reference TRBV5-4 and TRBJ1-5, the complete variable domain is ETGVTQSPTHLIKTRGQQVTLRCSSQSGHNTVSWYQQALGQGPQFIFQYYREEENGRGNFPPRFSGLQFPNYSSELNVNALELDDSALYLCASSSWNSNQPQHFGDGTRLSIL.

The V call is TRBV5-4, the J call TRBJ2-5; the match to TRBD2 covers 9 bases. J lost 4 bases, V lost 5 bases, and 0 bases had no gene match. Per germline, CDR1 SGHNT and CDR2 YYREEE (reference sequence). The CDR3 sequence is 12 residues long. CDR3: CASRTSGETQYF. The CDR3, as DNA: TGTGCCAGCAGGACTAGCGGAGAGACCCAGTACTTC.

The V gene is TRBV12-3 or TRBV12-4, the J gene TRBJ2-5; 7 bases align to TRBD1. V lost 3 bases to trimming and J lost 4 bases; unmatched junction nucleotides: 2. This CDR3 is 13 amino acids long. The DNA for the CDR3 is TGTGCCAGCAGTTTCTACAGGGGAGAGACCCAGTACTTC. As protein: CASSFYRGETQYF.

This clone is a singleton in its sample. This chain joins TRBV7-9 and TRBJ1-6; 7 bases align to TRBD1. V shed 4 bases, J shed 0 bases, and the junction held 3 bases outside the gene matches. The germline gives CDR1 SEHNR, CDR2 FQNEAQ (reference sequence). This CDR3 has 16 amino acids. As DNA, the CDR3 is TGTGCCAGCAGCTCGGGACAGAGCTCCTATAATTCACCCCTCCACTTT. It codes for CASSSGQSSYNSPLHF. Full variable domain (remainder filled in from reference TRBV7-9 and TRBJ1-6): DTGVSQNPRHKITKRGQNVTFRCDPISEHNRLYWYRQTLGQGPEFLTYFQNEAQLEKSRLLSDRFSAERPKGSFSTLEIQRTEQGDSAMYLCASSSGQSSYNSPLHFGNGTRLTVT.

The chain carries TRBV19 and TRBJ2-1, with a possible D match to TRBD2 (6 bases). CDR1 is LNHDA, CDR2 SQIVND, per germline (reference sequence). CDR3 length: 15 amino acids. Trimming took 0 bases from V and 4 from J, leaving 10 bases between them. In nucleotides, the CDR3 is TGTGCCAGTAGTATAGAGGGACTCTATTACAATGAGCAGTTCTTC. This translates into CASSIEGLYYNEQFF.

The V call is TRBV5-1, the J call TRBJ2-1, with 10 bases that match TRBD2. This CDR3 contains 16 residues. The junction had 6 bases not matched to a gene; V was cut back by 3 bases and J by 3 bases. The germline CDR1 and CDR2 sequences are SGHRS and YFSETQ. The CDR3: CASSSLLAGVYNEQFF. The CDR3 region has the DNA TGCGCCAGCAGCTCTCTTCTAGCGGGAGTCTACAATGAGCAGTTCTTC. Full variable domain (outside the CDR3, taken from reference TRBV5-1 and TRBJ2-1): KAGVTQTPRYLIKTRGQQVTLSCSPISGHRSVSWYQQTPGQGLQFLFEYFSETQRNKGNFPGRFSGRQFSNSRSEMNVSTLELGDSALYLCASSSLLAGVYNEQFFGPGTRLTVL.

The genes are TRBV28 and TRBJ2-2; no firm D call. This CDR3 has 11 residues. Trimming left V 2 bases short and J 7 bases short, with 2 bases between. The V gene's germline CDR1 is MDHEN and CDR2 SYDVKM. CDR3 in amino acids: CASSLDGELFF. The CDR3 DNA sequence: TGTGCCAGCAGTTTAGACGGGGAGCTGTTTTTT.

V usage is TRBV19 and J usage is TRBJ2-7, with 8 bases identical to TRBD1. Trimming cost V 6 bases and J 7 bases; bases outside gene matches: 14. CDR1 is LNHDA, CDR2 SQIVND, per germline (reference sequence). The CDR3 totals 15 residues. In DNA, the CDR3 is TGTGCCAGTAGCCTTCCGGGACAGGAAAGGCAGGAGCAGTACTTC. Residues: CASSLPGQERQEQYF.

The CDR3 reads CASSPPGQSYEQYF. The CDR3 DNA follows: TGTGCCAGCAGTCCGCCGGGACAGTCCTACGAGCAGTACTTC. The chain is built from TRBV27 and TRBJ2-7, with 7 bases identical to TRBD1. The germline CDR1 and CDR2 sequences are MNHEY and SMNVEV (reference sequence). The CDR3 contains 14 residues. V shed 5 bases, J shed 1 base, and the junction held 5 bases outside the gene matches.

V and J are TRBV7-2 and TRBJ1-2; perhaps TRBD1 as D (5 bases). The CDR3 length is 15 residues. The germline V gene has CDR1 SGHTA and CDR2 FQGNSA. Between the trimmed V and J ends, which lost 5 bases and 5 bases, there was a span of 18 bases. The CDR3 spells CASSPRAGRGYGYTF. The DNA of the CDR3 is TGTGCCAGCAGCCCCCGAGCCGGGAGGGGTTATGGCTACACCTTC. Filled out from reference TRBV7-2 and TRBJ1-2, the complete variable domain reads GAGVSQSPSNKVTEKGKDVELRCDPISGHTALYWYRQSLGQGLEFLIYFQGNSAPDKSGLPSDRFSAERTGGSVSTLTIQRTQQEDSAVYLCASSPRAGRGYGYTFGSGTRLTVV.

This clone has only one observation. This chain uses TRBV11-3 with TRBJ2-7, with a possible D match to TRBD2 (5 bases). This CDR3 is built from 15 residues. Germline V gene lookup returns CDR1 SGHNT and CDR2 YENEEA. Trimming cost V 0 bases and J 0 bases, with 9 bases left between them. In DNA form, the CDR3 reads TGTGCCAGCAGCTTAGATCAAGACTACTCCTACGAGCAGTACTTC. Its translation is CASSLDQDYSYEQYF.

CDR3 amino acids: CASSQDSSSYEQYF. Written as DNA, the CDR3 is TGTGCCAGCTCACAGGACTCCAGCTCCTACGAGCAGTACTTC. V is TRBV18 and J is TRBJ2-7; TRBD2 might be the D (5 bases). The V gene's germline CDR1 is KGHSH and CDR2 LQKENI. Trimming took off 4 bases at V and 0 bases at J, with 10 bases between the two ends. There are 14 residues in the CDR3.

Details on this clone: The same CDR3 arises from other DNA sequences in this sample as well. The chain employs TRBV3-1 (or the pseudogene TRBV3-2) and TRBJ1-1, with D unresolved. V was trimmed by 1 base and J by 4 bases, leaving 10 bases between them. CDR1 and CDR2 from the germline V gene are LGHDT and YNNKEL (reference sequence). The CDR3 loop spans 14 amino acids. The CDR3 is CASSQGDGSTEAFF. In DNA, the CDR3 is TGTGCCAGCAGCCAAGGAGACGGGTCCACTGAAGCTTTCTTT.

A few counts support this clone. V is TRBV7-2 and J is TRBJ2-3; 8 positions match TRBD2. Germline V gene lookup returns CDR1 SGHTA and CDR2 FQGNSA. The CDR3 spans 15 residues. Trimming at V came to 1 base and at J to 4 bases, leaving 4 bases not matched to a gene. The CDR3 is CASSLVPGGPDTQYF. CDR3 sequence (DNA): TGTGCCAGCAGCTTAGTGCCGGGAGGGCCAGATACGCAGTATTTT.

V gene TRBV6-1 combines with J gene TRBJ2-1, with 8 nucleotides matching TRBD1. CDR1 is MNHNS, CDR2 SASEGT, per germline. This CDR3 contains 17 residues. V lost 6 bases to trimming and J lost 1 base; unmatched junction nucleotides: 11. CDR3 bases: TGTGCCAGCAGCGAAAGCACAGGGGGTGGTTCCTACAATGAGCAGTTCTTC. Protein: CASSESTGGGSYNEQFF.

This chain joins TRBV28 and TRBJ1-4, with a tentative D call TRBD1 (6 bases). The V gene's germline CDR1 is MDHEN and CDR2 SYDVKM. There are 14 residues in the CDR3. With 6 bases removed from V and 8 bases from J, the gap between germline ends came to 16 bases. For the CDR3, the DNA is TGTGCCAGCAGCCCCTGGTCCGGGGGCGAAAAACTGTTTTTT. Translating gives CASSPWSGGEKLFF.

For the CDR3, the DNA is TGTGCCAGCAGCCCAAGGGCCACAGATACGCAGTATTTT. Translation gives CASSPRATDTQYF. The chain links TRBV11-3 to TRBJ2-3; D is undetermined. CDR1 SGHNT and CDR2 YENEEA come from the germline V gene. Trimming took off 5 bases at V and 2 bases at J, with 8 bases between the two ends. There are 13 residues in the CDR3. Filled out from reference TRBV11-3 and TRBJ2-3, the complete variable domain reads EAGVVQSPRYKIIEKKQPVAFWCNPISGHNTLYWYLQNLGQGPELLIRYENEEAVDDSQLPKDRFSAERLKGVDSTLKIQPAELGDSAVYLCASSPRATDTQYFGPGTRLTVL.

The chain combines TRBV7-8 with TRBJ1-1; D gene ambiguous. The CDR3 has 14 amino acids. Per germline, CDR1 SGHVS and CDR2 FQNEAQ. Trimming pared 0 bases from V and 1 base from J, leaving 6 bases between. The CDR3 spells CASSLAMENTEAFF. CDR3 DNA sequence: TGTGCCAGCAGCTTAGCCATGGAGAACACTGAAGCTTTCTTT.

The chain uses TRBV7-9 and TRBJ1-4; maybe TRBD1 (5 bases). Germline CDR1 SEHNR, CDR2 FQNEAQ (reference sequence). This CDR3 is 18 amino acids long. V shed 3 bases and J shed 6 bases, with 23 bases lying between them. CDR3 sequence: CASSFSGYATNVDEKLFF. In nucleotides, the CDR3 is TGTGCCAGCAGCTTTTCAGGGTATGCAACTAATGTGGATGAAAAACTGTTTTTT.